These 30 T cell receptor beta chains originate from one sample sequenced in a study of identical twins. Each CDR3 protein is one row after TCRdb ran MiXCR on the 5' RACE reads. Of around 250,000 distinct CDR3 sequences in the sample, approximately 7% were seen once. The sample was also linked to a second study, of yellow fever vaccine responses in identical twins.

Sequencing input: memory (CD45RO+) T cells sorted from blood. The receptors originated from a young woman in good health.

This clonotype has a count of ten or more. The rearrangement uses TRBV12-3 or TRBV12-4 and TRBJ1-1, with D uncertain. Trimming removed 3 bases at V and 6 bases at J, with 11 bases between. The length of the CDR3 is 13 residues. The CDR3 spells CASSFPPSAEAFF. CDR3 DNA sequence: TGTGCCAGCAGTTTTCCCCCTAGCGCTGAAGCTTTCTTT.

In this sample, this clonotype turned up a few times. This sequence joins TRBV28 and TRBJ1-4, with unresolved D. The CDR3 loop spans 14 amino acids. Germline values: CDR1 MDHEN, CDR2 SYDVKM. The germline V and J ends were trimmed by 4 bases and 9 bases, with 15 bases remaining between them. The CDR3 DNA reads TGTGCCAGCAGTTATGAGGCCGGTCAGAAAAAACTGTTTTTT. This translates into CASSYEAGQKKLFF.

The V and J genes are TRBV5-1 and TRBJ2-2, with D perhaps TRBD1 or TRBD2 (5 bases each). This CDR3 has 19 residues. CDR1 is SGHRS, CDR2 YFSETQ, per germline. The germline V and J ends were trimmed by 3 bases and 0 bases, with 21 bases remaining between them. CDR3 loop: CASSWGYWDGPTNTGELFF. The CDR3 region has the DNA TGCGCCAGCAGCTGGGGGTATTGGGACGGCCCTACGAACACCGGGGAGCTGTTTTTT.

This clonotype was found a few times. The chain couples TRBV4-2 to TRBJ1-2; unclear D gene. Trimming took off 2 bases at V and 4 bases at J, with 8 bases between the two ends. The CDR3 has 13 residues. Per the germline V gene, CDR1 is LGHNA and CDR2 is YNFKEQ. CDR3 region: CASSQPDGYGYTF. In DNA form, the CDR3 reads TGTGCCAGCAGCCAACCAGACGGCTATGGCTACACCTTC.

The genes are TRBV19 and TRBJ1-6, with 8 bases matching TRBD1. Germline CDR1 reads LNHDA; CDR2 reads SQIVND (reference sequence). V trimming: 5 bases; J trimming: 6 bases; junction bases outside the gene matches: 6. There are 15 residues in the CDR3. CDR3: CASSGSTGGNSPLHF. DNA of the CDR3: TGTGCCAGTAGTGGATCAACAGGGGGTAATTCACCCCTCCACTTT.

In this sample, this clonotype turned up many times. This chain connects TRBV4-1 to TRBJ1-2; no reliable D call. Germline V gene lookup returns CDR1 MGHRA and CDR2 YSYEKL. There are 16 residues in the CDR3. Trimming took off 0 bases at V and 4 bases at J, with 15 bases between the two ends. CDR3 sequence: CASSQEGGAKTYGYTF. CDR3 nucleotide sequence: TGCGCCAGCAGCCAAGAAGGAGGCGCCAAGACCTATGGCTACACCTTC.

Ten or more counts support this clonotype. The genes are TRBV7-9 and TRBJ2-2, with TRBD1 matching over 9 bases. CDR3 length equals 16 residues. V gave up 1 base and J gave up 2 bases; unmatched junction bases: 2. The germline V gene encodes CDR1 SEHNR and CDR2 FQNEAQ (reference sequence). CDR3 sequence: CASSLGGQGNTGELFF. The DNA for the CDR3 is TGTGCCAGCAGCTTAGGGGGACAGGGAAACACCGGGGAGCTGTTTTTT. Full variable domain (missing parts from reference TRBV7-9 and TRBJ2-2): DTGVSQNPRHKITKRGQNVTFRCDPISEHNRLYWYRQTLGQGPEFLTYFQNEAQLEKSRLLSDRFSAERPKGSFSTLEIQRTEQGDSAMYLCASSLGGQGNTGELFFGEGSRLTVL.

The chain uses TRBV2 and TRBJ2-1; D is unclear. V lost 2 bases to trimming and J lost 5 bases, with 10 bases between them. The CDR3 is made up of 14 amino acids. CDR1 is SNHLY and CDR2 is FYNNEI in the germline V gene. CDR3 sequence reads: CASSERQANNEQFF. DNA of the CDR3: TGTGCCAGCAGTGAAAGGCAGGCAAACAATGAGCAGTTCTTC. Full variable domain (rest looked up from reference TRBV2 and TRBJ2-1): EPEVTQTPSHQVTQMGQEVILRCVPISNHLYFYWYRQILGQKVEFLVSFYNNEISEKSEIFDDQFSVERPDGSNFTLKIRSTKLEDSAMYFCASSERQANNEQFFGPGTRLTVL.

The chain uses TRBV2 and TRBJ2-2; no reliable D call. The CDR3 has 14 residues. V dropped 3 bases and J dropped 6 bases, with 11 bases sitting between them. CDR1 and CDR2 from the germline V gene are SNHLY and FYNNEI. CDR3 nucleotide sequence: TGTGCCAGCAGTGAGTCACCGGTTGCCGGGGAGCTGTTTTTT. Encoded protein: CASSESPVAGELFF.

This chain joins TRBV20-1 and TRBJ2-5; D possibly matches TRBD1 or TRBD2 (5 bases each). In germline, CDR1 is DFQATT, CDR2 SNEGSKA (reference sequence). V lost 6 bases and J lost 1, with 15 bases in between. CDR3 length equals 14 residues. CDR3 sequence reads: CSAGGGATQETQYF. The CDR3 DNA sequence: TGCAGTGCAGGAGGTGGGGCGACCCAAGAGACCCAGTACTTC.

There are a few counts of this clonotype. The chain uses TRBV6-2 or TRBV6-3 and TRBJ2-7; TRBD1 agrees at 10 bases. Germline V gives CDR1 MNHEY, CDR2 SVGEGT. V dropped 5 bases and J dropped 2; count of bases not matched to a gene: 12. This CDR3 has 17 amino acids. The CDR3 loop is CASSPPGQGMGTYEQYF. CDR3 nucleotides: TGTGCCAGCAGTCCTCCGGGACAGGGGATGGGTACCTACGAGCAGTACTTC.

V and J are TRBV6-5 and TRBJ2-2; 11 bases align to TRBD2. Germline lookup yields CDR1 MNHEY and CDR2 SVGAGI. This CDR3 is 18 amino acids long. V lost 2 bases and J lost 6; bases outside the gene matches: 11. CDR3 region: CASSYLRPSGGYAGELFF. Written as DNA, the CDR3 is TGTGCCAGCAGTTACCTTAGACCTAGCGGGGGGTACGCCGGGGAGCTGTTTTTT.

In its sample, this clonotype was seen many times. The chain employs TRBV29-1 and TRBJ2-1; 12 bases are a match to TRBD2. V lost 8 bases to trimming and J lost 7 bases; unmatched junction nucleotides: 9. CDR1 and CDR2 (germline): SQVTM, ANQGSEA. This CDR3 has 14 amino acids. CDR3 sequence: CSYAGLAGGNEQFF. The CDR3 DNA follows: TGCAGCTACGCGGGGCTAGCGGGAGGGAATGAGCAGTTCTTC.

This clonotype showed up just a few times. This chain links TRBV7-2 with TRBJ1-5; D is unresolved. Germline assignment: CDR1 SGHTA and CDR2 FQGNSA. V dropped 1 base and J dropped 2 bases, with 6 bases sitting between them. The CDR3 consists of 14 residues. CDR3 in DNA: TGTGCCAGCAGCTTAGTCGAGGGCAATCAGCCCCAGCATTTT. Residues: CASSLVEGNQPQHF. Full variable domain (outside the CDR3, taken from reference TRBV7-2 and TRBJ1-5): GAGVSQSPSNKVTEKGKDVELRCDPISGHTALYWYRQSLGQGLEFLIYFQGNSAPDKSGLPSDRFSAERTGGSVSTLTIQRTQQEDSAVYLCASSLVEGNQPQHFGDGTRLSIL.

The rearrangement uses TRBV20-1 and TRBJ1-1; D gene uncertain. Trimming took 3 bases from V and 3 from J, leaving 14 bases between them. The CDR3 has 14 residues. CDR1 is DFQATT, CDR2 SNEGSKA, per germline (reference sequence). CDR3 nucleotides: TGCAGTGCTAGGGGTAATCACGGGGACACTGAAGCTTTCTTT. Its translation is CSARGNHGDTEAFF.

At least ten counts were recorded for this clonotype. This chain uses TRBV20-1 with TRBJ2-5, with D tentatively TRBD2 (7 bases). The germline V and J ends were trimmed by 2 bases and 1 base, with 11 bases remaining between them. The CDR3 totals 14 residues. Germline values: CDR1 DFQATT, CDR2 SNEGSKA (reference sequence). The CDR3 DNA reads TGCAGTGCTAGAAGCGGGGACATCCAAGAGACCCAGTACTTC. Translating it yields CSARSGDIQETQYF.

This clonotype was recorded a few times. This chain joins TRBV2 and TRBJ2-3, with D unresolved. Germline CDR1 reads SNHLY; CDR2 reads FYNNEI. CDR3 length: 13 amino acids. Trimming removed 5 bases from V and 3 bases from J, with 9 bases in between. The DNA for the CDR3 is TGTGCCAGCAGTTCGACTGATACAGATACGCAGTATTTT. It specifies CASSSTDTDTQYF.

The V call is TRBV12-3 or TRBV12-4, the J call TRBJ1-1; D remains unclear. This CDR3 contains 14 residues. The V end was cut by 3 bases, the J end by 6 bases, with 14 bases between. CDR3 amino acids: CASSLIGKESEAFF. CDR3 nucleotides: TGTGCCAGCAGTTTGATAGGGAAGGAATCTGAAGCTTTCTTT.

This clonotype has only a few counts. The chain is built from TRBV20-1 and TRBJ2-1; TRBD2 agrees at 10 bases. The CDR3 runs to 14 residues. Germline values: CDR1 DFQATT, CDR2 SNEGSKA (reference sequence). After removal of 1 base from V and 10 bases from J, the junction contained 7 bases not matched to a gene. This CDR3 is CSARGTSGYSEQFF. The CDR3 bases are TGCAGTGCTAGAGGGACTAGCGGTTACTCCGAGCAGTTCTTC.

V gene TRBV11-2 combines with J gene TRBJ2-4; 7 nucleotides match TRBD1. The germline V gene encodes CDR1 SGHAT and CDR2 FQNNGV. The CDR3 extends over 14 amino acids. Unmatched junction bases numbered 7, after V lost 1 base and J lost 10 bases. The CDR3 nucleotides read TGTGCCAGCAGCTTAGGGGCAGGGGGTGGGATTCAGTACTTC. Amino acid sequence: CASSLGAGGGIQYF.

V usage is TRBV5-1 and J usage is TRBJ2-1, with D uncertain. From germline, CDR1 is SGHRS and CDR2 YFSETQ. The CDR3 consists of 14 residues. The V end lost 0 bases, the J end lost 7 bases, and 11 bases lay between the germline ends. CDR3 region: CASSLGSDLNEQFF. CDR3 DNA: TGCGCCAGCAGCTTGGGATCGGATCTAAATGAGCAGTTCTTC.

The chain recombines TRBV10-3 with TRBJ2-5; D tentatively reads TRBD1 or TRBD2 (5 bases each). Trimming took off 7 bases at V and 0 bases at J, with 12 bases between the two ends. From germline, CDR1 is ENHRY and CDR2 SYGVKD. This CDR3 comprises 14 residues. The CDR3 protein is CAINPGRNQETQYF. CDR3 in DNA: TGTGCCATCAACCCGGGACGGAACCAAGAGACCCAGTACTTC.

The chain has TRBV5-1 and TRBJ2-2, with 7 nucleotides matching TRBD1. Trimming cost V 1 base and J 4 bases; bases outside gene matches: 7. This CDR3 contains 16 residues. The germline gives CDR1 SGHRS, CDR2 YFSETQ. The CDR3 here is CASSLTVGGGTGELFF. The DNA for the CDR3 is TGCGCCAGCAGCTTGACTGTAGGGGGCGGCACCGGGGAGCTGTTTTTT.

This clonotype was recorded at least ten times. The chain carries TRBV3-1 and TRBJ2-5, with TRBD2 matching 7 bases. Losses at the gene ends were 2 bases for V and 6 bases for J; bases not matched to a gene: 6. CDR1 and CDR2 (germline): LGHDT, YNNKEL (reference sequence). The CDR3 spans 14 residues. CDR3 protein: CASSQKGRAKTQYF. Written as DNA, the CDR3 is TGTGCCAGCAGCCAAAAAGGGAGGGCCAAGACCCAGTACTTC.

There are many counts of this clonotype. CDR3 residues: CSARDPSLSYLGTDTQYF. CDR3 DNA: TGCAGTGCTAGAGATCCTAGTCTTTCCTACTTGGGCACAGATACGCAGTATTTT. The gene calls are TRBV20-1 and TRBJ2-3; the D is unclear. V lost 0 bases, J lost 1 base, and 20 bases lay in between. Per the germline V gene, CDR1 is DFQATT and CDR2 is SNEGSKA (reference sequence). The CDR3 sequence is 18 residues long.

The chain uses TRBV5-4 and TRBJ2-6; D gene unclear. The CDR3 is made up of 15 amino acids. Trimming pared 4 bases from V and 3 bases from J, leaving 11 bases between. CDR1 is SGHNT and CDR2 is YYREEE in the germline V gene (reference sequence). The CDR3 spells CASSLGGYGANVLTF. Written as DNA, the CDR3 is TGTGCCAGCAGCCTTGGCGGTTATGGGGCCAACGTCCTGACTTTC. Full variable domain (rest looked up from reference TRBV5-4 and TRBJ2-6): ETGVTQSPTHLIKTRGQQVTLRCSSQSGHNTVSWYQQALGQGPQFIFQYYREEENGRGNFPPRFSGLQFPNYSSELNVNALELDDSALYLCASSLGGYGANVLTFGAGSRLTVL.

This clonotype was recorded at least ten times. The V call is TRBV2, the J call TRBJ2-5, with a weak D call TRBD1 (5 bases). The CDR3 contains 12 residues. Trimming removed 7 bases from V and 3 bases from J, with 9 bases in between. Germline V gene sequence: CDR1 SNHLY, CDR2 FYNNEI. The CDR3 protein is CASNWGKETQYF. CDR3 bases: TGTGCCAGCAACTGGGGCAAAGAGACCCAGTACTTC.

This clonotype appeared a few times. The V call is TRBV24-1, the J call TRBJ1-1; D is undetermined. The CDR3 covers 15 residues. Trimming left V 7 bases short and J 1 base short, with 15 bases between. Germline lookup yields CDR1 KGHDR and CDR2 SFDVKD. This chain's CDR3 is CATRRSASGNTEAFF. DNA of the CDR3: TGTGCCACCAGACGAAGCGCTTCGGGGAACACTGAAGCTTTCTTT.

This clonotype was seen more than once but under ten times. The genes are TRBV29-1 and TRBJ2-3; 8 positions agree with TRBD2. Trimming cost V 4 bases and J 0 bases; bases outside gene matches: 9. This CDR3 has 16 amino acids. Germline CDR1 and CDR2: SQVTM and ANQGSEA. The CDR3 sequence: CSVAAGAAFSTDTQYF. CDR3 DNA sequence: TGCAGCGTTGCAGCGGGGGCCGCCTTCAGCACAGATACGCAGTATTTT.

This clonotype was seen many times. The chain has TRBV14 and TRBJ2-5, with 7 nucleotides matching TRBD1. This CDR3 spans 15 amino acids. Trimming cost V 4 bases and J 4 bases; bases outside gene matches: 9. The germline CDR1 and CDR2 sequences are SGHDN and FVKESK. The CDR3 sequence is CASSLRGGGGETQYF. The CDR3 nucleotides are TGTGCCAGCAGCCTCCGAGGGGGCGGAGGAGAGACCCAGTACTTC.